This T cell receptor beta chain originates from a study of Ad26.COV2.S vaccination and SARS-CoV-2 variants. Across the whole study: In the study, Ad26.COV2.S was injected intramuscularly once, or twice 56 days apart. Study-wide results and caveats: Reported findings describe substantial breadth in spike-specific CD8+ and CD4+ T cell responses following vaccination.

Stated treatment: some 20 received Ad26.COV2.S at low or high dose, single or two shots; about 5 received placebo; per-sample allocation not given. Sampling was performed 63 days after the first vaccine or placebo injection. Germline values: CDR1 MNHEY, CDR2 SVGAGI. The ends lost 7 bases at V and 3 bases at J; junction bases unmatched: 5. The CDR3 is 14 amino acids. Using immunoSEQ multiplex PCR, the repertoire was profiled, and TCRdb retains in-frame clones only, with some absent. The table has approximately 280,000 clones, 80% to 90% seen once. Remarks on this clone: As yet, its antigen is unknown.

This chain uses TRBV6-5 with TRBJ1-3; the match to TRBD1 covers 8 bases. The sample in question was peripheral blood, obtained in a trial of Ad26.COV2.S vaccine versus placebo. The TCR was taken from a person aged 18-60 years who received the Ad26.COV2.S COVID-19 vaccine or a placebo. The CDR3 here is CASTVDRGGNTIYF. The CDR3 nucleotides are TGTGCCAGCACCGTCGACAGGGGTGGAAACACCATATATTTT.